Following are 30 T cell receptor beta chains from one sample sequenced in a study of PD-1 blockade in mismatch repair-deficient tumors. Profiling relied on immunoSEQ multiplex PCR, and the TCRdb table lists in-frame clones only, not all of them. The sample holds tens of thousands of clones, 65% to 85% seen once. The material was peripheral blood, obtained 12 weeks after starting pembrolizumab. These receptors were collected from an adult with mismatch repair-deficient cancer.

The sample holds one count of this clone. Other DNA sequences in the same sample also yield this CDR3. V is TRBV19 and J is TRBJ2-2; a weak D match, TRBD2 (5 bases). The CDR3 is 14 residues long. CDR1 LNHDA and CDR2 SQIVND come from the germline V gene (reference sequence). The germline V and J ends were trimmed by 1 base and 5 bases, with 8 bases remaining between them. The chain's CDR3 is CASSIGGLTGELFF. CDR3 nucleotide sequence: TGTGCCAGTAGTATAGGAGGGTTAACCGGGGAGCTGTTTTTT.

The sample holds one count of this clone. This chain joins TRBV6-1 and TRBJ1-2; D is perhaps TRBD1 (5 bases). The germline CDR1 and CDR2 sequences are MNHNS and SASEGT. This CDR3 has 15 residues. V shed 3 bases and J shed 7 bases, with 18 bases lying between them. This CDR3 is CASSDVLQVSSGYTF. CDR3 sequence (DNA): TGTGCCAGCAGTGATGTCTTACAGGTTTCAAGTGGCTACACCTTC.

The chain carries TRBV30 and TRBJ2-7; 8 nucleotides agree with TRBD2. This CDR3 has 13 residues. In germline, CDR1 is GTSNPN, CDR2 SVGIG (reference sequence). J gave up 4 bases and V 1 base, and 3 bases lay outside the gene matches. CDR3 bases: TGTGCCTGGAGTGCGGGAGGGGTGTACGAGCAGTACTTC. Translating it yields CAWSAGGVYEQYF.

The rearrangement joins TRBV4-2 to TRBJ1-1; D may be TRBD1 (5 bases). Looked up from germline, CDR1 is LGHNA and CDR2 is YNFKEQ. This CDR3 region has 13 residues. Trimming pared 8 bases from V and 4 bases from J, leaving 14 bases between. The CDR3 region is CASLSVGVTEAFF. The CDR3 DNA reads as TGTGCCAGCCTCTCAGTAGGGGTCACTGAAGCTTTCTTT.

This clone was observed a handful of times. The chain employs TRBV14 and TRBJ1-2; TRBD1 matches 8 bases. There are 15 residues in the CDR3. CDR1 and CDR2 from the germline V gene are SGHDN and FVKESK. V was pared by 6 bases and J by 7 bases, with 13 bases of the junction left unmatched. CDR3 residues: CASSPFTGQETGYTF. The CDR3 DNA reads as TGTGCCAGCAGTCCCTTTACGGGACAGGAGACTGGCTACACCTTC.

This clone was found once. J is TRBJ1-1 and V is TRBV6-4; D possibly corresponds to TRBD1 (6 bases). This CDR3 region has 14 residues. V was cut by 6 bases and J by 4 bases, with 15 bases left in between. CDR1 is MRHNA and CDR2 is SNTAGT in the germline V gene. CDR3 DNA: TGTGCCAGCAGCAAAGGGGGTCTAGGCACTGAAGCTTTCTTT. The encoded protein is CASSKGGLGTEAFF.

V gene TRBV12-5 combines with J gene TRBJ2-2; 10 nucleotides agree with TRBD1. CDR1 LGHNT and CDR2 FRNRAP come from the germline V gene. With 6 bases clipped from V and 3 bases from J, the junction kept 4 bases outside the gene matches. There are 15 residues in the CDR3. For the CDR3, the DNA is TGTGCTAGTGGAACCGGGACAGGGGACACCGGGGAGCTGTTTTTT. Translation: CASGTGTGDTGELFF.

The chain carries TRBV28 and TRBJ2-1; possibly TRBD2 for D (7 bases). The germline V gene encodes CDR1 MDHEN and CDR2 SYDVKM. Trimming removed 6 bases at V and 3 bases at J, with 15 bases between. The CDR3 spans 15 residues. CDR3 in amino acids: CASRTGRGSYNEQFF. CDR3 sequence (DNA): TGTGCCAGCAGAACTGGGAGGGGGAGCTACAATGAGCAGTTCTTC.

The chain uses TRBV7-3 and TRBJ2-6; possible D gene TRBD2, 5 bases. Trimming stripped 5 bases from V and 2 bases from J, with 22 bases between. CDR3 length: 19 residues. Germline CDR1 reads SGHTA; CDR2 reads FQGTGA. The DNA for the CDR3 is TGTGCCAGCAGCCCAACGGGCCAGAAAACCGGGGCTGGGGCCAACGTCCTGACTTTC. Protein: CASSPTGQKTGAGANVLTF.

The CDR3 here is CASSSNQRGQFF. The CDR3 DNA sequence: TGTGCCAGCAGTTCGAATCAGAGAGGGCAGTTCTTC. The gene calls are TRBV6-6 and TRBJ2-1; D ambiguous. The germline gives CDR1 MNHNY, CDR2 SVGAGI (reference sequence). Deletions cut 4 bases from V and 12 bases from J, with 13 bases between. The CDR3 extends over 12 amino acids.

This clone has just a few counts. The V call is TRBV6-5, the J call TRBJ1-3; possibly TRBD1 for D (5 bases). The CDR3 loop spans 13 amino acids. V was cut by 2 bases and J by 8 bases, with 10 bases left in between. Germline lookup yields CDR1 MNHEY and CDR2 SVGAGI. The CDR3 region is CASSYGRVDTIYF. DNA for the CDR3: TGTGCCAGCAGTTACGGCAGGGTGGACACCATATATTTT.

The rearrangement joins TRBV15 to TRBJ2-3; possible D gene TRBD2, 5 bases. The CDR3 runs 14 residues. V lost 0 bases and J lost 8, with 12 bases in between. Germline CDR1 is LNHNV and CDR2 is YYDKDF (reference sequence). The CDR3 is CATSRDPGESTQYF. CDR3 coding DNA: TGTGCCACCAGCAGAGATCCCGGGGAGTCTACGCAGTATTTT.

The chain joins TRBV18 to TRBJ1-4; D is unclear. The germline V and J ends were trimmed by 3 bases and 2 bases, with 13 bases remaining between them. This CDR3 contains 16 residues. Germline values: CDR1 KGHSH, CDR2 LQKENI. The DNA of the CDR3 is TGTGCCAGCTCACCGGATCTCAGCCCCACTAATGAAAAACTGTTTTTT. It encodes CASSPDLSPTNEKLFF.

This chain uses TRBV20-1 with TRBJ2-6; D call uncertain. Looked up from germline, CDR1 is DFQATT and CDR2 is SNEGSKA (reference sequence). The length of the CDR3 is 11 residues. Deletions cut 6 bases from V and 7 bases from J, with 7 bases between. CDR3 region: CSAVPANVLTF. The CDR3 DNA follows: TGCAGTGCAGTCCCAGCCAACGTCCTGACTTTC.

This clone has a handful of counts. The CDR3: CASSQGLDYEQYF. CDR3 sequence (DNA): TGCGCCAGCAGCCAAGGATTGGACTACGAGCAGTACTTC. The chain links TRBV4-1 to TRBJ2-7; D is ambiguous. The CDR3 contains 13 residues. Looked up from germline, CDR1 is MGHRA and CDR2 is YSYEKL. Trimming pared 1 base from V and 3 bases from J, leaving 7 bases between.

This clone was observed a few times. The V call is TRBV11-2, the J call TRBJ1-1; TRBD1 might be the D (5 bases). The CDR3 length is 13 residues. Germline loops: CDR1 SGHAT, CDR2 FQNNGV. V was clipped by 5 bases and J by 4 bases, with 11 bases between them. The CDR3 spells CASSEPRGTEAFF. The CDR3 DNA reads as TGTGCCAGCAGCGAACCGAGGGGCACTGAAGCTTTCTTT.

The V and J genes are TRBV27 and TRBJ1-2, with no clear D. The CDR3 is 11 residues long. V was clipped by 5 bases and J by 7 bases, with 8 bases between them. Germline-derived CDR1 and CDR2 are MNHEY and SMNVEV (reference sequence). As DNA, the CDR3 is TGTGCCAGCAGTGAGAATCGTGGCTACACCTTC. Translated: CASSENRGYTF.

The chain combines TRBV5-4 with TRBJ2-1; 11 nucleotides line up with TRBD2. CDR3 size: 16 residues. The germline CDR1 and CDR2 sequences are SGHNT and YYREEE (reference sequence). Germline trimming cut 1 base from V and 3 bases from J; bases unmatched to any gene: 3. CDR3 region: CASSLLTSGIYNEQFF. CDR3 nucleotides: TGTGCCAGCAGCTTGCTGACTAGCGGGATCTACAATGAGCAGTTCTTC. The variable domain in full, completed from reference TRBV5-4 and TRBJ2-1, reads ETGVTQSPTHLIKTRGQQVTLRCSSQSGHNTVSWYQQALGQGPQFIFQYYREEENGRGNFPPRFSGLQFPNYSSELNVNALELDDSALYLCASSLLTSGIYNEQFFGPGTRLTVL.

The chain employs TRBV28 and TRBJ1-2; D possibly corresponds to TRBD1 (5 bases). Trimming pared 3 bases from V and 2 bases from J, leaving 13 bases between. The CDR3 is 15 residues long. Looked up from germline, CDR1 is MDHEN and CDR2 is SYDVKM. The DNA for the CDR3 is TGTGCCAGCAGTTTGGCAGGGTCGAGCAACTATGGCTACACCTTC. As protein: CASSLAGSSNYGYTF.

This chain links TRBV7-6 with TRBJ1-2, with TRBD1 matching 8 bases. The germline V gene has CDR1 SGHVS and CDR2 FNYEAQ. The CDR3 has 13 residues. J lost 7 bases, V lost 5 bases, and 6 bases had no gene match. The CDR3 nucleotides read TGTGCCAGCAGCGATCCCACAGGGGGTGGCTACACCTTC. Translating it yields CASSDPTGGGYTF.

The chain carries TRBV18 and TRBJ2-2, with D perhaps matching TRBD1 (6 bases). Germline lookup yields CDR1 KGHSH and CDR2 LQKENI. Deletions cut 1 base from V and 7 bases from J, with 13 bases between. This CDR3 comprises 15 residues. The CDR3 nucleotides are TGTGCCAGCTCACCACGCCAGGGGTTGATCGGGGAGCTGTTTTTT. It is translated as CASSPRQGLIGELFF.

V gene TRBV4-2 combines with J gene TRBJ2-6; D is unresolved. Germline loops: CDR1 LGHNA, CDR2 YNFKEQ. V was trimmed by 1 base and J by 1 base, leaving 8 bases between them. The length of the CDR3 is 16 residues. The CDR3: CASSQVAPSGANVLTF. For the CDR3, the DNA is TGTGCCAGCAGCCAAGTGGCCCCATCTGGGGCCAACGTCCTGACTTTC.

This chain joins TRBV30 and TRBJ2-1; no firm D call. This CDR3 has 13 residues. Per the germline V gene, CDR1 is GTSNPN and CDR2 is SVGIG (reference sequence). Trimming took 0 bases from V and 11 from J, leaving 14 bases between them. CDR3 sequence: CAWSVLSSRKQFF. The CDR3 coding sequence is TGTGCCTGGAGTGTTTTATCGAGTAGGAAGCAGTTCTTC.

The J gene is TRBJ2-7, the V gene TRBV5-8, with D possibly matching TRBD2 (5 bases). This CDR3 has 15 residues. Germline CDR1 is SGHTS and CDR2 is YDEGEE. V was cut by 4 bases and J by 1 base, with 15 bases left in between. CDR3 nucleotides: TGTGCCAGCAGCCGTTCAGCGGCGCCTTCCTACGAGCAGTACTTC. This codes for CASSRSAAPSYEQYF.

This clone was counted only a few times. The chain combines TRBV5-4 with TRBJ1-2, with D tentatively TRBD1 (6 bases). This CDR3 is built from 12 residues. In germline, CDR1 is SGHNT, CDR2 YYREEE (reference sequence). V was trimmed by 9 bases and J by 3 bases, leaving 12 bases between them. The CDR3 is CANVTGHYGYTF. The DNA for the CDR3 is TGTGCCAACGTCACAGGGCACTATGGCTACACCTTC.

In its sample, this clone was seen once. This chain links TRBV13 with TRBJ1-1; D gene unclear. V was shortened by 1 base and J by 1 base, with 4 bases between the two germline ends. Germline loops: CDR1 PRHDT, CDR2 FYEKMQ (reference sequence). The CDR3 is 13 residues long. The CDR3 coding sequence is TGTGCCAGCAGCTTAGTGTCGAACACTGAAGCTTTCTTT. Residues: CASSLVSNTEAFF.

The chain employs TRBV2 and TRBJ1-1; no reliable D call. The V end was cut by 7 bases, the J end by 1 base, with 13 bases between. The V gene's germline CDR1 is SNHLY and CDR2 FYNNEI. This CDR3 has 14 amino acids. The CDR3 protein is CASTGPAANTEAFF. CDR3 nucleotide sequence: TGTGCCAGCACCGGGCCAGCGGCGAACACTGAAGCTTTCTTT.

The J gene is TRBJ2-7, the V gene TRBV27, with 10 positions matching TRBD1. The germline V gene encodes CDR1 MNHEY and CDR2 SMNVEV (reference sequence). The V gene end was trimmed by 5 bases and the J gene end by 3 bases; junction bases not matched to a gene: 10. The CDR3 is 16 amino acids. The DNA for the CDR3 is TGTGCCAGCAGTCGAAAAGACAGGGGGCTGGTCTACGAGCAGTACTTC. Translating gives CASSRKDRGLVYEQYF.

The CDR3 region is CASRPTGGLTEAFF. The DNA for the CDR3 is TGTGCCAGCCGACCTACAGGGGGCCTCACTGAAGCTTTCTTT. The rearrangement joins TRBV19 to TRBJ1-1, with 9 positions matching TRBD1. Germline V gene sequence: CDR1 LNHDA, CDR2 SQIVND (reference sequence). J was trimmed by 4 bases and V by 9 bases; bases with no gene match: 9. The length of the CDR3 is 14 residues. The entire variable domain, with the rest obtained from reference TRBV19 and TRBJ1-1, is as follows: DGGITQSPKYLFRKEGQNVTLSCEQNLNHDAMYWYRQDPGQGLRLIYYSQIVNDFQKGDIAEGYSVSREKKESFPLTVTSAQKNPTAFYLCASRPTGGLTEAFFGQGTRLTVV.

The genes are TRBV30 and TRBJ2-1; D uncertain. Germline CDR1 and CDR2: GTSNPN and SVGIG (reference sequence). V dropped 4 bases and J dropped 0 bases, with 7 bases sitting between them. The CDR3 totals 13 residues. The CDR3 is CAWKGGSYNEQFF. Written as DNA, the CDR3 is TGTGCCTGGAAAGGTGGCTCCTACAATGAGCAGTTCTTC.